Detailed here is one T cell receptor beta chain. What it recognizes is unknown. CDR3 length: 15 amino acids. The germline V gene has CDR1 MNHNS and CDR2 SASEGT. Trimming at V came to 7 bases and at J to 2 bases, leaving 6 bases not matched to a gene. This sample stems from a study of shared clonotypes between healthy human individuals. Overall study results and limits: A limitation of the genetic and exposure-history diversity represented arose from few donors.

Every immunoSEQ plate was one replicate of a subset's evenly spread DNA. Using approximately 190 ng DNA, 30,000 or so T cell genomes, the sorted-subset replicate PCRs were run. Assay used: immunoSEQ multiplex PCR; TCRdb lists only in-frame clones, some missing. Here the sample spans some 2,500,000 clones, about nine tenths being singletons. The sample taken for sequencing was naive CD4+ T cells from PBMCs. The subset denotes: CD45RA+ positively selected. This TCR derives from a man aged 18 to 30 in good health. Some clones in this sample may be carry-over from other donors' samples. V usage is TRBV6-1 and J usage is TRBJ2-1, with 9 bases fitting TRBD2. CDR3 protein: CASTSGTLAYNEQFF. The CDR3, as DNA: TGTGCCAGCACTAGCGGGACCTTAGCCTACAATGAGCAGTTCTTC.